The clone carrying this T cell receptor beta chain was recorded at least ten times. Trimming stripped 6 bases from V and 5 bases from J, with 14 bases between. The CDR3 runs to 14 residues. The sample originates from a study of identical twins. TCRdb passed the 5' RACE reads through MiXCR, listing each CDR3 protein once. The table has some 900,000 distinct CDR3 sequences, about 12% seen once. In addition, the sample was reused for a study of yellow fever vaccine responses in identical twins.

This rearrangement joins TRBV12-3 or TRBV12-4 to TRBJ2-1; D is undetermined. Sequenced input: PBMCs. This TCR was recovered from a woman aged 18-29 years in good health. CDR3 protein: CASRGPTGNNEQFF. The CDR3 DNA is TGTGCCAGCAGGGGCCCAACCGGAAACAATGAGCAGTTCTTC.